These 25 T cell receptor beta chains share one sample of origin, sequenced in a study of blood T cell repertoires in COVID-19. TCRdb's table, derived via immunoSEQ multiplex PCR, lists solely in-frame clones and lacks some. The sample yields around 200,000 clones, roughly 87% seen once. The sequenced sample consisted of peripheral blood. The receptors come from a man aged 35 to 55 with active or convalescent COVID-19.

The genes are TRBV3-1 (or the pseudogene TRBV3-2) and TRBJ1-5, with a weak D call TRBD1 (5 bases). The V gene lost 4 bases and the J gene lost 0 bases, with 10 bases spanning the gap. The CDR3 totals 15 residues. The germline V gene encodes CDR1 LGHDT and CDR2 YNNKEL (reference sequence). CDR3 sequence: CASSLKTGSNQPQHF. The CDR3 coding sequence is TGTGCCAGCAGCCTCAAAACAGGTAGCAATCAGCCCCAGCATTTT.

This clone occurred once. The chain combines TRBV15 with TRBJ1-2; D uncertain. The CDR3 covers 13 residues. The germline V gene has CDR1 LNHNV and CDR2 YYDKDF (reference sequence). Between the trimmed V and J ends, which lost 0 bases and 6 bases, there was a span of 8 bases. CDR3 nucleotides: TGTGCCACCAGCAGAGATTTCCTTGATGGCTACACCTTC. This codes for CATSRDFLDGYTF.

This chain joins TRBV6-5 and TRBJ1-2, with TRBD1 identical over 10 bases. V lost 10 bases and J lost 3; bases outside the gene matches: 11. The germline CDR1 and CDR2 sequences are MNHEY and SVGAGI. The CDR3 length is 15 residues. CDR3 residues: CATLDRGWADYGYTF. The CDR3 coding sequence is TGTGCCACCCTGGACAGGGGGTGGGCTGACTATGGCTACACCTTC.

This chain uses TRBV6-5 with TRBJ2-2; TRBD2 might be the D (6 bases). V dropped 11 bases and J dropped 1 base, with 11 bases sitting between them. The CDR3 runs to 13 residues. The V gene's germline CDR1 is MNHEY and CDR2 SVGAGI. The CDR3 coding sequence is TGTGCCCTGGAGGGAGGGAACACCGGGGAGCTGTTTTTT. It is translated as CALEGGNTGELFF.

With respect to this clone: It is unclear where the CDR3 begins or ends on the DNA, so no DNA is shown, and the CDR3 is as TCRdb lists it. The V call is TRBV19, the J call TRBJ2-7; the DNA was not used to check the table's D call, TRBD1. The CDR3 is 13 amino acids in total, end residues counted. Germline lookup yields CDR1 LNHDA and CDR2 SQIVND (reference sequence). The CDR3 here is CASTSGRATEQYF.

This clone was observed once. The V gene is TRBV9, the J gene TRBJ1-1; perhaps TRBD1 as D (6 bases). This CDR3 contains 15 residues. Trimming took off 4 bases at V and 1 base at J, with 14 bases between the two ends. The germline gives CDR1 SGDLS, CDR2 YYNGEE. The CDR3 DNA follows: TGTGCCAGCAGCACCCTTCAGGGGACGAACACTGAAGCTTTCTTT. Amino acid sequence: CASSTLQGTNTEAFF.

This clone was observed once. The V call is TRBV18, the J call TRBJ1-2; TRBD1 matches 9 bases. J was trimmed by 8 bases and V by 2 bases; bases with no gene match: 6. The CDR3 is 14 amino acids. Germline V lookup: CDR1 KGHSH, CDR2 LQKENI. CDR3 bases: TGTGCCAGCTCACCATTGGACAGGGGAGGGGGCTACACCTTC. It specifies CASSPLDRGGGYTF.

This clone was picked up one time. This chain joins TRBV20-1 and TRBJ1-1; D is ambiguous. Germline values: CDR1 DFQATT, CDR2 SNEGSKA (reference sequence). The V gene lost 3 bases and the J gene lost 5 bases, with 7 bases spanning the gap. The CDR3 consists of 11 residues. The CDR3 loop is CSASSGTEAFF. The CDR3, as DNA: TGCAGTGCTAGTAGCGGGACTGAAGCTTTCTTT.

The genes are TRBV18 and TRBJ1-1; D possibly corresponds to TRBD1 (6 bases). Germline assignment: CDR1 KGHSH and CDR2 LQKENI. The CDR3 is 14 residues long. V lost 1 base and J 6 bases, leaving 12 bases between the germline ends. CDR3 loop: CASSPLARGAEAFF. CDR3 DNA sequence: TGTGCCAGCTCACCACTGGCCAGGGGCGCTGAAGCTTTCTTT.

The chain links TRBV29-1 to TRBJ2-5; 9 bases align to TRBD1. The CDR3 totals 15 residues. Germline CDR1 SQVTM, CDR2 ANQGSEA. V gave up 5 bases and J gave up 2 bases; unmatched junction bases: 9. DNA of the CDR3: TGCAGCGTTACAGGGGGCGGGCGAGGGCAAGAGACCCAGTACTTC. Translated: CSVTGGGRGQETQYF.

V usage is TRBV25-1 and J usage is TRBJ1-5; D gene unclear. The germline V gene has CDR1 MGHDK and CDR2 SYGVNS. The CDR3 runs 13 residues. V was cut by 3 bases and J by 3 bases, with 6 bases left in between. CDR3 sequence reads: CASSDRNNQPQHF. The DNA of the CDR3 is TGTGCCAGCAGTGACAGGAACAATCAGCCCCAGCATTTT.

The CDR3 DNA is TGTGCCAGCAGCCCGCGTTCGACTAGCGGGAGGCGCAATGAGCAGTTCTTC. This sequence encodes CASSPRSTSGRRNEQFF. The chain uses TRBV11-2 and TRBJ2-1; TRBD2 aligns across 13 bases. V lost 5 bases, J lost 6 bases, and 10 bases stayed unmatched. Germline V lookup: CDR1 SGHAT, CDR2 FQNNGV. CDR3 size: 17 residues.

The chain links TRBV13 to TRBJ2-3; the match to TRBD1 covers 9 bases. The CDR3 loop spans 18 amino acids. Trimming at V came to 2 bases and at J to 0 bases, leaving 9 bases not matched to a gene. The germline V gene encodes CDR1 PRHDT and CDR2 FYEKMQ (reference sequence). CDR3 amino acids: CASSLTGTGSPSTDTQYF. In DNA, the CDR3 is TGTGCCAGCAGCTTAACGGGGACAGGGTCACCTAGCACAGATACGCAGTATTTT.

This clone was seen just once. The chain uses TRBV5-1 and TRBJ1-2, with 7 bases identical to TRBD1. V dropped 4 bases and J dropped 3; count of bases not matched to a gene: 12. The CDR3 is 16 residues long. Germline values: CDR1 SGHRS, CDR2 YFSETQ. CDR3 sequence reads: CASSPSPGQLYYGYTF. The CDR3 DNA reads TGCGCCAGCAGCCCTTCACCGGGACAGCTATACTATGGCTACACCTTC.

The CDR3 loop reads CASSPRTGELGYGYTF. In DNA form, the CDR3 reads TGTGCCAGCAGCCCCCGGACAGGGGAGTTAGGCTATGGCTACACCTTC. The chain combines TRBV9 with TRBJ1-2, with TRBD1 identical over 9 bases. This CDR3 spans 16 amino acids. The J segment lost 4 bases and the V segment lost 4 bases, leaving 11 bases of the junction unmatched. CDR1 and CDR2 (germline): SGDLS, YYNGEE.

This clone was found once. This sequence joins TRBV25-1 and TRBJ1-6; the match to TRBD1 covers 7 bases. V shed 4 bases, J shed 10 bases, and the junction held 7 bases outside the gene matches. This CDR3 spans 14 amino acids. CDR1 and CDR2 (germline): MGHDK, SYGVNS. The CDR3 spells CASSAQGKGSPLHF. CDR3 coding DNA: TGTGCCAGCAGTGCACAGGGGAAGGGGTCACCCCTCCACTTT.

DNA for the CDR3: TGTGCCAGCAGTTTTAGTGGTAATTCACCCCTCCACTTT. Residues: CASSFSGNSPLHF. V and J are TRBV28 and TRBJ1-6; D gene unclear. V lost 3 bases and J 6 bases, leaving 6 bases between the germline ends. This CDR3 is built from 13 residues. Germline V gene sequence: CDR1 MDHEN, CDR2 SYDVKM. Based on the CDR3 plus reference TRBV28 and TRBJ1-6, the full variable domain is DVKVTQSSRYLVKRTGEKVFLECVQDMDHENMFWYRQDPGLGLRLIYFSYDVKMKEKGDIPEGYSVSREKKERFSLILESASTNQTSMYLCASSFSGNSPLHFGNGTRLTVT.

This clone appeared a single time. The CDR3 region has the DNA TGTGCCAGTAGTATAGATCTCAATGAGCAGTTCTTC. It encodes CASSIDLNEQFF. This chain links TRBV19 with TRBJ2-1; no firm D call. Trimming shortened V by 0 bases and J by 6 bases, and 3 bases separated the two germline ends. The length of the CDR3 is 12 residues. Germline lookup yields CDR1 LNHDA and CDR2 SQIVND (reference sequence).

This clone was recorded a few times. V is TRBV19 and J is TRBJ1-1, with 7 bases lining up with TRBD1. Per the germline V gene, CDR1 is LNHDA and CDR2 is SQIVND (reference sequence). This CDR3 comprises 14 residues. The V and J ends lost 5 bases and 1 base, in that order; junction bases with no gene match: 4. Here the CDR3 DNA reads TGTGCCAGTAGTTTTGGGACAGCGAACACTGAAGCTTTCTTT. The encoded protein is CASSFGTANTEAFF. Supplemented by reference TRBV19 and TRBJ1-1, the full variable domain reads DGGITQSPKYLFRKEGQNVTLSCEQNLNHDAMYWYRQDPGQGLRLIYYSQIVNDFQKGDIAEGYSVSREKKESFPLTVTSAQKNPTAFYLCASSFGTANTEAFFGQGTRLTVV.

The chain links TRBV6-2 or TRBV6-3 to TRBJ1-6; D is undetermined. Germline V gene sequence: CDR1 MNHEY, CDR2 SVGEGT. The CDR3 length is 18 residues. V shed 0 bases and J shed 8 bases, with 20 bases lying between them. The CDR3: CASSYSREREIEHSPLHF. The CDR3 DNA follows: TGTGCCAGCAGTTACTCGAGGGAGAGGGAAATTGAGCATTCACCCCTCCACTTT.

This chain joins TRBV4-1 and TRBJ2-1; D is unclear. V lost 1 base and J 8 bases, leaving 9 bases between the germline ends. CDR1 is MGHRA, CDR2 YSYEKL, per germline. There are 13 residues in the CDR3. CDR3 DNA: TGCGCCAGCAGCCAAGCGCAGGTTCATGAGCAGTTCTTC. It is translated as CASSQAQVHEQFF.

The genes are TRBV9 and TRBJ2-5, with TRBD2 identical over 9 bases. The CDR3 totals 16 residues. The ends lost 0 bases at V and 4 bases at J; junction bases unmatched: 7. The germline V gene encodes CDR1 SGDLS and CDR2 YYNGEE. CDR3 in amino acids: CASSVAFLAGPETQYF. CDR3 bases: TGTGCCAGCAGCGTAGCTTTCCTAGCGGGGCCAGAGACCCAGTACTTC.

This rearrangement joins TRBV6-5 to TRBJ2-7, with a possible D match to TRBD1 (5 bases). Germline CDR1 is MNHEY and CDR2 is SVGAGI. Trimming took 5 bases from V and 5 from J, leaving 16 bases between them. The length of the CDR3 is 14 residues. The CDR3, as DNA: TGTGCCAGCAGTCCCTATGATCTAGGGGACGAGCAGTACTTC. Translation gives CASSPYDLGDEQYF.

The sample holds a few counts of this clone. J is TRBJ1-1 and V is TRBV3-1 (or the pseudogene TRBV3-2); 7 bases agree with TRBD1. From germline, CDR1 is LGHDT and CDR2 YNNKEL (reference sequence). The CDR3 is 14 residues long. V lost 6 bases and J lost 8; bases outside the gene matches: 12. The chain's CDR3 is CASSQGGATIEAFF. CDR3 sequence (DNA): TGTGCCAGCAGTCAGGGGGGAGCAACGATCGAAGCTTTCTTT.

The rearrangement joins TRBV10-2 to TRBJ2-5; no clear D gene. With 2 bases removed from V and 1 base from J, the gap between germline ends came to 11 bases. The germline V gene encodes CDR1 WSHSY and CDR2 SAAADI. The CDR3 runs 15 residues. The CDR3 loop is CASSEGAWSQETQYF. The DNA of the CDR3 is TGCGCCAGCAGTGAGGGAGCGTGGAGCCAAGAGACCCAGTACTTC.